The clone carrying this T cell receptor (beta chain) was observed a single time. The protocol was immunoSEQ multiplex PCR, while the TCRdb copy is restricted to in-frame clones and leaves out a portion. The table has over 150,000 clones, 72% seen once. These data originate in a study of cytotoxic CD8 clonotypes in ibrutinib-treated CLL. CDR1 and CDR2 (germline): SGHRS, YFSETQ. J lost 3 bases, V lost 5 bases, and 10 bases had no gene match. The CDR3 covers 15 residues. This receptor was taken from a human donor with chronic lymphocytic leukemia. Sequencing used PBMCs, obtained after 24 months of ibrutinib treatment. The V gene is TRBV5-1, the J gene TRBJ2-5; 7 nucleotides line up with TRBD2. CDR3 protein: CASRRGIAGKETQYF. CDR3 nucleotides: TGCGCCAGCAGAAGAGGAATAGCGGGTAAAGAGACCCAGTACTTC.